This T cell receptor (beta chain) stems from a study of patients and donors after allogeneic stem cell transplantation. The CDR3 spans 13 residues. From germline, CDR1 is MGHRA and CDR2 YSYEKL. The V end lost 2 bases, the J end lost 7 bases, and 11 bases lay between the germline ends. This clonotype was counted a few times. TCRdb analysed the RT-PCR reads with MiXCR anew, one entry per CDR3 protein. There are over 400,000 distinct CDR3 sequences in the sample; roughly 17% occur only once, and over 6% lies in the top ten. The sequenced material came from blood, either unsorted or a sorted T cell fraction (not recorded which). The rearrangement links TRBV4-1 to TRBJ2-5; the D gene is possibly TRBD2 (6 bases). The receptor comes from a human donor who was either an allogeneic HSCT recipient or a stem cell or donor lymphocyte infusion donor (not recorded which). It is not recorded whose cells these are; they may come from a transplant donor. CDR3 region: CASSQLGRLTQYF. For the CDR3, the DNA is TGCGCCAGCAGCCAACTAGGGAGGTTGACCCAGTACTTC.